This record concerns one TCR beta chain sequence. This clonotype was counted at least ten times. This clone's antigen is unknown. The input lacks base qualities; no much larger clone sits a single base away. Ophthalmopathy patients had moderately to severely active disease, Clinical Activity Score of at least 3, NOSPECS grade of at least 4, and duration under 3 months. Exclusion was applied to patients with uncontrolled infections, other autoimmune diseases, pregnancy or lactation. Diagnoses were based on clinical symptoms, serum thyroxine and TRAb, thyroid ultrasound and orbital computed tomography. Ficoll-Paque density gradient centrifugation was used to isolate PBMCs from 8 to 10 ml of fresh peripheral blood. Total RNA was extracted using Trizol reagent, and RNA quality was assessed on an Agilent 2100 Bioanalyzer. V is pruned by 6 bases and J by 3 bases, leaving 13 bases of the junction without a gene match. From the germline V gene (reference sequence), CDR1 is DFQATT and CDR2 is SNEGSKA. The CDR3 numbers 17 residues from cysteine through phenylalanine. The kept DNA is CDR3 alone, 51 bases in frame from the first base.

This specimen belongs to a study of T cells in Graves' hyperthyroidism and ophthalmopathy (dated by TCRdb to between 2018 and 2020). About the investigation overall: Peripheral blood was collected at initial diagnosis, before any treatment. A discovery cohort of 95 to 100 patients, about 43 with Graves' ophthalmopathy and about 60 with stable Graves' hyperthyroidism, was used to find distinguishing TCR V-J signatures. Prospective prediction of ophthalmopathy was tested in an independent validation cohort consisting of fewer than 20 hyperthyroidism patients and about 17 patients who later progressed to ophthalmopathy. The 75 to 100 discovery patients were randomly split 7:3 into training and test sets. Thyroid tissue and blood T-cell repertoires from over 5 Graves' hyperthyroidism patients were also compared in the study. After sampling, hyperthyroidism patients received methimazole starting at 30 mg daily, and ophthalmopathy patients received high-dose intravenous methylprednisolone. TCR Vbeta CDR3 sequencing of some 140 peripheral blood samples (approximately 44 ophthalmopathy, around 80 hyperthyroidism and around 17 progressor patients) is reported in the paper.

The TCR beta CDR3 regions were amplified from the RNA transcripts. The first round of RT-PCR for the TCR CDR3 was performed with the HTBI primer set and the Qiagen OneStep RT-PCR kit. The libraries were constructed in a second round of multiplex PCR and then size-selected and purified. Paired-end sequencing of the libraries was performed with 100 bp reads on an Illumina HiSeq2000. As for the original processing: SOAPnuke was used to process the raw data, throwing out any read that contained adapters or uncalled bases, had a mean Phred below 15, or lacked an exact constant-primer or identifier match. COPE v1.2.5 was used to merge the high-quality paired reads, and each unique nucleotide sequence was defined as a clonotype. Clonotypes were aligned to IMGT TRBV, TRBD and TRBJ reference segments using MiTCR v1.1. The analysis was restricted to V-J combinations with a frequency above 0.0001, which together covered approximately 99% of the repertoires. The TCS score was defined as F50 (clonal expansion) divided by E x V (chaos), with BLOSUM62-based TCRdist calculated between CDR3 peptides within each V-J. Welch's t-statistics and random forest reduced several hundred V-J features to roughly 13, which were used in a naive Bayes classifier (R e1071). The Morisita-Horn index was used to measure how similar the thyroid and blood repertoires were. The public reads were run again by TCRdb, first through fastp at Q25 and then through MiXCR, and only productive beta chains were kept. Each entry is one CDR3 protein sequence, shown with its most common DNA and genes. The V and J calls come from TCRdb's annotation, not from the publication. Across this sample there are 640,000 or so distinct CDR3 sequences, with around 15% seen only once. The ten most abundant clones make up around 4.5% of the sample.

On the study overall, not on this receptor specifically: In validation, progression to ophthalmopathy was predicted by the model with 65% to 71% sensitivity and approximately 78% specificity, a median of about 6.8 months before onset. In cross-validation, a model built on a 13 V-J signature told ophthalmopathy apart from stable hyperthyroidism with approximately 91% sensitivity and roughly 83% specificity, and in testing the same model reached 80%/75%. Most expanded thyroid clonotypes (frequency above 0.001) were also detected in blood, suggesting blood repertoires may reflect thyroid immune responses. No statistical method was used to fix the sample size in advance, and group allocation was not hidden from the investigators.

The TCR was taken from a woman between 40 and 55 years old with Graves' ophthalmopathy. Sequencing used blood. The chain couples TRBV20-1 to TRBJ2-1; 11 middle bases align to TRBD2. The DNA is TGCAGTGCCCCTCTGACTAGCGGGAAACGTAGCTACAATGAGCAGTTCTTC. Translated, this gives CSAPLTSGKRSYNEQFF.